The source of this T cell receptor (beta chain) is a study of memory CD4+ T cells and cytomegalovirus serostatus (dated by TCRdb to 2018 to 2020). Concerning the study at large: The cohort included 35 or so healthy adults from Belgium, of whom 9 were CMV seropositive and about 25 were CMV seronegative. CD4+ memory TCRbeta repertoires of a Belgian cohort with known cytomegalovirus serostatus were sequenced in order to replicate a published TCR-based CMV serostatus classifier.

A FACSAria II was used to sort memory CD4+ T cells, defined as single viable CD3+CD4+CD8-CD45RO+ cells. CMV serostatus was assessed using a Roche Elecsys assay, by which serum IgG against CMV pp150, pp28, p38 and p52 was detected. Once the samples were thawed, total CD4+ T cells were enriched through positive selection using CD4 magnetic microbeads. The samples came from a separate study whose specific focus was interrogating the CD4+ T cell memory repertoire. Peripheral blood mononuclear cells were isolated and cryopreserved according to standard operating procedures, and serum was kept at -80 degrees C. The staining relied on CD3-PerCP (BW264/56), CD4-APC (RPA-T4), CD45RO-PE (UCHT1) and CD8-Pacific Orange (3B5) antibodies, and Sytox blue was used to exclude non-viable cells. Points on this clone: Its binding antigen is unknown. Base qualities are missing; no much larger clone stands one base away.

Study-level results and caveats: For CMV serostatus prediction, a median bootstrapped AUC of approximately 0.95 was reached with the original framework, and a median bootstrapped AUC of roughly 0.89 was reached with a US-trained random forest. On the Belgian cohort, the classifier built on the original framework reached a median bootstrapped AUC of about 0.95, with a 95% CI of 0.76-1.00. Only CD4+CD45RO+ memory cells were sequenced, in contrast to the original study, which included naive and memory CD4+ and CD8+ populations. The results were interpreted as suggesting that the CMV-associated TCR signature is mostly present in the CD4+ memory repertoire. Among the 150 to 200 previously reported CMV-associated TCRbeta sequences, approximately 70 showed up in the CD4+ memory repertoires, with each one found in between one and five individuals.

The Quick-DNA Microprep Kit was used to extract genomic DNA from the sorted cells. Amplification of TCRbeta DNA was done with the immunoSEQ hsTCRbeta kit, following the protocol from the manufacturer. An Illumina MiSeq instrument was used to sequence the TCRbeta libraries. The published analysis was carried out like this. Removing out-of-frame sequences left roughly 2.4 million distinct TCRbeta sequences, an average of roughly 68,000 per individual. Each individual was scored by the count of about 150 previously reported CMV-associated TCRbeta sequences and the total productive distinct TCRbeta count. A beta-binomial model was reimplemented in Python, and scikit-learn random forests with default parameters were trained on US cohort data. On the Belgian cohort, classifier performance was reported as the median AUC, along with percentile confidence intervals, across 10,000 bootstrap iterations. Drawn from immuneACCESS, this table holds only the in-frame rearrangements with V and J called that TCRdb kept. Clones are partly lost; checked studies trace under half to an unresolved V gene and leave the rest unexplained. V and J calls and clone size are copied from that table; D and trimming were computed from the DNA. Within this sample are approximately 41,000 clones, with over 60% of them counted one time only. Around 6% of the sample rests with the top ten.

The cysteine opens and the phenylalanine closes a CDR3 of 16 amino acids. Solely the CDR3 DNA is kept, with 48 bases framed from the first base. Taken from the germline V gene (reference sequence), the CDR1 and CDR2 loops are SEHNR and FQNEAQ. Here V drops 2 bases and J drops 3 bases, and the junction holds 7 bases not matched to any gene. The sequence links TRBV7-9 to TRBJ1-3; the junction holds 7 bases that match TRBD1. Specimen: memory CD4+ T cells from blood. This receptor was obtained from an adult in good health and CMV-seronegative. The nucleotide sequence is TGTGCCAGCAGCTTAAAGCTAGCAGGGGGTGGAAACACCATATATTTT. Its protein is CASSLKLAGGGNTIYF. This CDR3, with the reference TRBV7-9 and TRBJ1-3 proteins standing in past its ends, gives the full variable domain DTGVSQNPRHKITKRGQNVTFRCDPISEHNRLYWYRQTLGQGPEFLTYFQNEAQLEKSRLLSDRFSAERPKGSFSTLEIQRTEQGDSAMYLCASSLKLAGGGNTIYFGEGSWLTVV.